Shown below are 29 T cell receptor beta chains from a single sample sequenced in a study of blood T cell repertoires in COVID-19. Data came from immunoSEQ multiplex PCR; TCRdb stores just in-frame clones and leaves some out. Among about 53,000 clones listed, around four fifths were seen once. Sequenced sample: peripheral blood. The receptors derive from a human donor in a cohort sampled during active COVID-19.

The CDR3 is CASSPSGRDSYNEQFF. CDR3 DNA sequence: TGTGCCAGCAGCCCTAGCGGGAGGGACTCCTACAATGAGCAGTTCTTC. The J gene is TRBJ2-1, the V gene TRBV7-8; 12 nucleotides line up with TRBD2. With V trimmed by 5 bases and J by 0 bases, 2 bases remained unmatched. The CDR3 runs to 16 residues. Germline V CDR1 and CDR2: SGHVS, FQNEAQ. The whole variable domain, remainder taken from reference TRBV7-8 and TRBJ2-1, is GAGVSQSPRYKVAKRGQDVALRCDPISGHVSLFWYQQALGQGPEFLTYFQNEAQLDKSGLPSDRFFAERPEGSVSTLKIQRTQQEDSAVYLCASSPSGRDSYNEQFFGPGTRLTVL.

V usage is TRBV30 and J usage is TRBJ2-1; the match to TRBD1 covers 7 bases. The V and J ends lost 0 bases and 6 bases, in that order; junction bases with no gene match: 2. The CDR3 has 13 amino acids. The germline V gene encodes CDR1 GTSNPN and CDR2 SVGIG (reference sequence). CDR3 amino acids: CAWSVSGGNEQFF. The CDR3 DNA follows: TGTGCCTGGAGTGTTTCAGGGGGCAATGAGCAGTTCTTC.

The V and J genes are TRBV2 and TRBJ2-1; 11 bases fit TRBD2. Looked up from germline, CDR1 is SNHLY and CDR2 is FYNNEI. J was trimmed by 9 bases and V by 1 base; bases with no gene match: 14. This CDR3 has 18 residues. The CDR3: CASSEVVAGGPDRLEQFF. The CDR3 DNA follows: TGTGCCAGCAGTGAAGTGGTAGCGGGGGGGCCTGATCGTCTTGAGCAGTTCTTC.

The gene calls are TRBV7-9 and TRBJ2-5, with a weak D call TRBD1 (6 bases). This CDR3 spans 14 amino acids. Trimming removed 3 bases at V and 4 bases at J, with 12 bases between. Germline V CDR1 and CDR2: SEHNR, FQNEAQ (reference sequence). The chain's CDR3 is CASSFSGVGETQYF. CDR3 bases: TGTGCCAGCAGCTTTTCAGGGGTGGGAGAGACCCAGTACTTC.

The chain has TRBV25-1 and TRBJ2-5; D is undetermined. V dropped 4 bases and J dropped 5 bases, with 14 bases sitting between them. CDR1 and CDR2 (germline): MGHDK, SYGVNS. The CDR3 has 14 amino acids. In DNA form, the CDR3 reads TGTGCCAGCAGTGGTAGCCTATCTGGGGAGACCCAGTACTTC. It yields the protein CASSGSLSGETQYF.

The chain is built from TRBV19 and TRBJ2-1, with D unresolved. Germline CDR1 is LNHDA and CDR2 is SQIVND (reference sequence). The CDR3 length is 15 residues. The V and J ends lost 6 bases and 6 bases respectively, with 18 bases between them. In DNA, the CDR3 is TGTGCCAGTAGCCCTGAGTCCGGGTTCAGCAATGAGCAGTTCTTC. It is translated as CASSPESGFSNEQFF.

J is TRBJ1-3 and V is TRBV19; D not certain. V was clipped by 7 bases and J by 3 bases, with 22 bases between them. The CDR3 has 17 residues. Per germline, CDR1 LNHDA and CDR2 SQIVND (reference sequence). The CDR3 DNA follows: TGTGCCAGTACCCCACTGTCTCGGGGTAGAGATGGAAACACCATATATTTT. Protein product: CASTPLSRGRDGNTIYF.

Worth noting for this clone: With only one base between it and a far larger clone, this is likely a read error. The genes are TRBV27 and TRBJ2-7; no clear D gene. V lost 4 bases and J lost 4, with 5 bases in between. The CDR3 is 11 amino acids. CDR1 is MNHEY and CDR2 is SMNVEV in the germline V gene (reference sequence). CDR3 nucleotides: TGTGCCAGCAGTTCAGTGTACGAGCAGTACTTC. Amino acids: CASSSVYEQYF.

This clone has only a few counts. The chain couples TRBV5-1 to TRBJ2-7; 12 nucleotides match TRBD2. The CDR3 contains 15 residues. The germline gives CDR1 SGHRS, CDR2 YFSETQ. Unmatched junction bases numbered 11, after V lost 3 bases and J lost 10 bases. The CDR3 sequence: CASSSQTSGSPFQYF. Here the CDR3 DNA reads TGCGCCAGCAGCTCGCAGACTAGCGGGAGTCCTTTTCAGTACTTC.

The chain links TRBV10-2 to TRBJ2-3; 13 nucleotides line up with TRBD2. This CDR3 has 15 residues. With V trimmed by 4 bases and J by 8 bases, 6 bases remained unmatched. The V gene's germline CDR1 is WSHSY and CDR2 SAAADI. DNA for the CDR3: TGCGCCAGCAGTGTAGGACTAGCGGGAGAATCTACGCAGTATTTT. The encoded protein is CASSVGLAGESTQYF.

There are a few counts of this clone. CDR3 coding DNA: TGTGCCAGCAGCTTACCCAGGACTAGCGGGACCTACAATGAGCAGTTCTTC. It specifies CASSLPRTSGTYNEQFF. The chain is built from TRBV11-2 and TRBJ2-1, with 12 bases fitting TRBD2. V was clipped by 2 bases and J by 2 bases; unmatched bases: 4. Germline CDR1 and CDR2: SGHAT and FQNNGV. The CDR3 spans 17 residues.

A single count supports this clone. The V gene is TRBV10-2, the J gene TRBJ1-4; 11 nucleotides align to TRBD1. With V trimmed by 8 bases and J by 8 bases, 1 base remained unmatched. CDR1 WSHSY and CDR2 SAAADI come from the germline V gene. This CDR3 is built from 12 residues. The CDR3 DNA is TGCGCCAGCGGGACAGGGGGAGAAAAACTGTTTTTT. This encodes CASGTGGEKLFF.

This clone has only a few counts. This rearrangement joins TRBV19 to TRBJ2-1, with TRBD2 matching 10 bases. The V segment lost 10 bases and the J segment 10 bases; nucleotides outside the gene matches: 7. This CDR3 is built from 12 residues. The germline CDR1 and CDR2 sequences are LNHDA and SQIVND (reference sequence). CDR3 in DNA: TGTGCCACCCAAGCGGGGGGGGGAGAGCAGTTCTTC. This gives the protein CATQAGGGEQFF.

The chain employs TRBV6-1 and TRBJ2-3, with D possibly TRBD1 on 5 matching bases. V shed 4 bases and J shed 0 bases, with 14 bases lying between them. The CDR3 runs to 16 residues. Germline V CDR1 and CDR2: MNHNS, SASEGT. The CDR3: CASSGPDNLSTDTQYF. The CDR3 nucleotides read TGTGCCAGCAGTGGACCGGACAACCTAAGCACAGATACGCAGTATTTT.

The V call is TRBV28, the J call TRBJ1-1; the D gene is possibly TRBD1 (6 bases). Germline V gene sequence: CDR1 MDHEN, CDR2 SYDVKM. V was clipped by 6 bases and J by 0 bases, with 14 bases between them. The CDR3 is 15 amino acids. The CDR3 DNA reads as TGTGCCAGCAGGGCCAGGACAGTCATGAACACTGAAGCTTTCTTT. This gives the protein CASRARTVMNTEAFF. Combining the CDR3 with reference TRBV28 and TRBJ1-1 gives the whole variable domain DVKVTQSSRYLVKRTGEKVFLECVQDMDHENMFWYRQDPGLGLRLIYFSYDVKMKEKGDIPEGYSVSREKKERFSLILESASTNQTSMYLCASRARTVMNTEAFFGQGTRLTVV.

The sample holds a few counts of this clone. The V and J genes are TRBV6-5 and TRBJ1-1, with 9 bases that match TRBD1. Germline V gene sequence: CDR1 MNHEY, CDR2 SVGAGI. Unmatched junction bases numbered 8, after V lost 2 bases and J lost 4 bases. CDR3 size: 16 residues. The CDR3, as DNA: TGTGCCAGCAGTTACCTGGGACAGGGCAAGGGCACTGAAGCTTTCTTT. Residues: CASSYLGQGKGTEAFF.

V usage is TRBV9 and J usage is TRBJ2-3, with 13 bases matching TRBD2. Trimming removed 4 bases from V and 1 base from J; junction bases left unmatched: 3. Germline lookup yields CDR1 SGDLS and CDR2 YYNGEE. CDR3 length: 16 amino acids. As DNA, the CDR3 is TGTGCCAGCAGCCCCGGACTAGCGGGGGGCACAGATACGCAGTATTTT. This sequence encodes CASSPGLAGGTDTQYF.

The rearrangement links TRBV7-3 to TRBJ2-7; TRBD2 agrees at 12 bases. The CDR3 runs 18 residues. V lost 2 bases, J lost 0 bases, and 8 bases stayed unmatched. The germline gives CDR1 SGHTA, CDR2 FQGTGA. The CDR3 DNA sequence: TGTGCCAGCAGCTTAGGAGGTCTAGCGGGAGGGTCCTCCTACGAGCAGTACTTC. Encoded protein: CASSLGGLAGGSSYEQYF.

This clone was seen a handful of times. This rearrangement joins TRBV19 to TRBJ1-2; 8 bases are shared with TRBD1. Trimming at V came to 5 bases and at J to 6 bases, leaving 14 bases not matched to a gene. The length of the CDR3 is 16 residues. In germline, CDR1 is LNHDA, CDR2 SQIVND (reference sequence). The CDR3, as DNA: TGTGCCAGTAGTTTCTCCTTTAGGACAGGGACTGATGGCTACACCTTC. This gives the protein CASSFSFRTGTDGYTF. Together with reference TRBV19 and TRBJ1-2, the CDR3 gives the full variable domain: DGGITQSPKYLFRKEGQNVTLSCEQNLNHDAMYWYRQDPGQGLRLIYYSQIVNDFQKGDIAEGYSVSREKKESFPLTVTSAQKNPTAFYLCASSFSFRTGTDGYTFGSGTRLTVV.

This rearrangement joins TRBV6-5 to TRBJ1-2; D is ambiguous. CDR1 MNHEY and CDR2 SVGAGI come from the germline V gene. The CDR3 has 13 residues. Deletions cut 7 bases from V and 6 bases from J, with 15 bases between. This CDR3 reads CASTVAGTHGYTF. CDR3 DNA sequence: TGTGCCAGCACGGTCGCAGGAACTCATGGCTACACCTTC.

The chain is built from TRBV4-1 and TRBJ2-1; D is uncertain. Looked up from germline, CDR1 is MGHRA and CDR2 is YSYEKL. The CDR3 contains 13 residues. V was trimmed by 1 base and J by 5 bases, leaving 6 bases between them. The CDR3 reads CASSQASNNEQFF. The CDR3 nucleotides are TGCGCCAGCAGCCAAGCGAGCAACAATGAGCAGTTCTTC.

Here the CDR3 reads CASSYVPGQRTDTQYF. For the CDR3, the DNA is TGTGCCAGCAGTTACGTCCCGGGACAGAGAACAGATACGCAGTATTTT. This chain joins TRBV6-2 or TRBV6-3 and TRBJ2-3; 7 bases align to TRBD1. Germline loops: CDR1 MNHEY, CDR2 SVGEGT. V dropped 2 bases and J dropped 3; count of bases not matched to a gene: 8. The CDR3 consists of 16 residues.

J is TRBJ2-5 and V is TRBV2, with 12 bases matching TRBD1. The trim removed 7 bases at V and 5 bases at J, leaving 5 bases unmatched. Germline V gives CDR1 SNHLY, CDR2 FYNNEI. This CDR3 has 14 amino acids. The CDR3 sequence is CASKGQGAGETQYF. CDR3 coding DNA: TGTGCCAGCAAGGGACAGGGGGCGGGGGAGACCCAGTACTTC.

This clone was seen a few times. The rearrangement joins TRBV30 to TRBJ1-6; D perhaps matches TRBD1 (5 bases). V lost 6 bases and J lost 3, with 12 bases in between. From germline, CDR1 is GTSNPN and CDR2 SVGIG (reference sequence). The CDR3 totals 14 residues. The CDR3 DNA follows: TGTGCCTGCGACAGTTCGAACTATAATTCACCCCTCCACTTT. It codes for CACDSSNYNSPLHF.

The chain uses TRBV30 and TRBJ1-5; TRBD1 matches at 8 bases. V shed 0 bases and J 6 bases; nucleotides not matched to a gene: 1. Germline V gene lookup returns CDR1 GTSNPN and CDR2 SVGIG (reference sequence). The CDR3 totals 13 residues. CDR3 sequence (DNA): TGTGCCTGGAGTGTACAGGGGGGTCAGCCCCAGCATTTT. Translated, it gives CAWSVQGGQPQHF.

This rearrangement joins TRBV29-1 to TRBJ1-1, with D perhaps matching TRBD1 (6 bases). V was cut by 6 bases and J by 6 bases, with 11 bases left in between. This CDR3 has 11 residues. CDR1 and CDR2 from the germline V gene are SQVTM and ANQGSEA. The CDR3 is CSVDKGAEAFF. CDR3 DNA: TGCAGCGTAGACAAGGGGGCTGAAGCTTTCTTT.

The chain is built from TRBV11-3 and TRBJ2-5, with 7 bases identical to TRBD2. There are 15 residues in the CDR3. After removal of 5 bases from V and 2 bases from J, the junction contained 8 bases not matched to a gene. Germline lookup yields CDR1 SGHNT and CDR2 YENEEA. The CDR3 sequence is CASSAGTTLQETQYF. DNA for the CDR3: TGTGCCAGCAGCGCCGGGACTACTTTACAAGAGACCCAGTACTTC.

The genes are TRBV6-5 and TRBJ1-6; possible D gene TRBD1, 6 bases. The germline CDR1 and CDR2 sequences are MNHEY and SVGAGI. The V gene lost 7 bases and the J gene lost 7 bases, with 17 bases spanning the gap. This CDR3 has 15 amino acids. The CDR3: CASTNTGSGNSPLHF. Here the CDR3 DNA reads TGTGCCAGCACTAACACAGGGTCCGGCAATTCACCCCTCCACTTT.

The CDR3 nucleotides are TGTGCCAGTAGTATAAGGGGACTAGCGGGGAGGCAAGAGACCCAGTACTTC. This sequence encodes CASSIRGLAGRQETQYF. This chain links TRBV19 with TRBJ2-5; 13 nucleotides match TRBD2. Germline CDR1 and CDR2: LNHDA and SQIVND (reference sequence). The CDR3 length is 17 residues. V lost 2 bases to trimming and J lost 2 bases; unmatched junction nucleotides: 5.